The 29 T cell receptor beta chains below were found in one sample sequenced in a study of monozygotic twins with inflammatory bowel disease (dated by TCRdb to between 2018 and 2021). The library was obtained by 5' RACE. The sequencer listed for this sample is Illumina HiSeq 2500. TCRdb reprocessed the reads, and each CDR3 protein sequence is entered once, without DNA. This specimen's table enumerates approximately 400,000 distinct CDR3 sequences. The ten most abundant clones make up just over 2.5% of the sample. The sample consisted of blood. Source of these receptors: a human donor with ulcerative colitis or Crohn's disease, or a healthy co-twin of an affected twin (not recorded which).

The V gene is TRBV5-6, the J gene TRBJ1-4; TCRdb names TRBD1, which stays unverified in the absence of DNA. Germline lookup yields CDR1 SGHDT and CDR2 YYEEEE. The CDR3 extends over 13 amino acids. The CDR3 spells CASSPGHREKLFF.

The chain couples TRBV12-3 or TRBV12-4 to TRBJ1-1. The CDR3 sequence is 11 residues long. This chain's CDR3 is CASSLLEKAFF.

The V call is TRBV10-3, the J call TRBJ2-1. Germline V gives CDR1 ENHRY, CDR2 SYGVKD. The CDR3 contains 14 residues. The chain's CDR3 is CAISEEVRGNEQFF.

This chain connects TRBV7-3 to TRBJ2-2; TCRdb gives TRBD1 as the D gene, but with no DNA this cannot be confirmed. The CDR3 runs to 15 residues. Germline V gives CDR1 SGHTA, CDR2 FQGTGA. The CDR3 here is CASSGTPMNTGELFF. The full variable domain, in which reference TRBV7-3 and TRBJ2-2 provide the parts outside the CDR3, is GAGVSQTPSNKVTEKGKYVELRCDPISGHTALYWYRQSLGQGPEFLIYFQGTGAADDSGLPNDRFFAVRPEGSVSTLKIQRTERGDSAVYLCASSGTPMNTGELFFGEGSRLTVL.

The gene calls are TRBV19 and TRBJ1-1. Germline CDR1 LNHDA, CDR2 SQIVND (reference sequence). The length of the CDR3 is 11 residues. CDR3 residues: CASRKEVEAFF.

The chain uses TRBV7-2 and TRBJ2-2; no DNA is available, so the TRBD1 call from TCRdb remains unchecked. The CDR3 is 16 residues long. Germline assignment: CDR1 SGHTA and CDR2 FQGNSA. The CDR3 loop reads CASSQQATGYTGELFF.

The chain is built from TRBV4-3 and TRBJ2-1; no DNA is available, so the TRBD2 call from TCRdb remains unchecked. Germline lookup yields CDR1 LGHNA and CDR2 YSLEER. The CDR3 has 17 amino acids. The CDR3 region is CASSQGPLAGGRNEQFF.

The chain couples TRBV7-3 to TRBJ1-1. From germline, CDR1 is SGHTA and CDR2 FQGTGA. The CDR3 runs to 15 residues. CDR3 in amino acids: CASSLGGPATTEAFF. Full variable domain (rest looked up from reference TRBV7-3 and TRBJ1-1): GAGVSQTPSNKVTEKGKYVELRCDPISGHTALYWYRQSLGQGPEFLIYFQGTGAADDSGLPNDRFFAVRPEGSVSTLKIQRTERGDSAVYLCASSLGGPATTEAFFGQGTRLTVV.

The gene calls are TRBV10-3 and TRBJ2-1; TCRdb returns TRBD1, unconfirmable since there is no DNA. CDR3 size: 15 residues. Germline V CDR1 and CDR2: ENHRY, SYGVKD. The CDR3 sequence: CAISESGTGRNEQFF.

The chain carries TRBV5-5 and TRBJ1-1; TCRdb's D call of TRBD1 is untestable without DNA. CDR1 is SGHKS, CDR2 YYEKEE, per germline (reference sequence). The CDR3 is made up of 14 amino acids. CDR3 amino acids: CASSLGGTSTEAFF.

The V gene is TRBV29-1, the J gene TRBJ1-2; TCRdb gives TRBD1 as the D gene, but with no DNA this cannot be confirmed. This CDR3 is built from 11 residues. Germline assignment: CDR1 SQVTM and CDR2 ANQGSEA. CDR3 residues: CSVQGGYGYTF.

The rearrangement uses TRBV18 and TRBJ2-1; TCRdb reports TRBD1, a call that lacks DNA to check it against. Germline V gene sequence: CDR1 KGHSH, CDR2 LQKENI. The CDR3 totals 15 residues. CDR3: CASCFRGLHNDEQFF. Combining the CDR3 with reference TRBV18 and TRBJ2-1 gives the whole variable domain NAGVMQNPRHLVRRRGQEARLRCSPMKGHSHVYWYRQLPEEGLKFMVYLQKENIIDESGMPKERFSAEFPKEGPSILRIQQVVRGDSAAYFCASCFRGLHNDEQFFGPGTRLTVL.

This chain connects TRBV6-2 or TRBV6-3 to TRBJ2-7. This CDR3 spans 13 amino acids. The germline gives CDR1 MNHEY, CDR2 SVGEGT. This chain's CDR3 is CASRTGPTYEQYF.

V usage is TRBV6-5 and J usage is TRBJ2-5. The CDR3 has 15 residues. Germline values: CDR1 MNHEY, CDR2 SVGAGI. This chain's CDR3 is CASSYSLWGQETQYF.

The chain is built from TRBV12-3 or TRBV12-4 and TRBJ2-3; TCRdb lists TRBD2, though no DNA is available to test this call. This CDR3 region has 19 residues. The CDR3 is CASSLRLAGGLLPTDTQYF.

The chain employs TRBV5-1 and TRBJ1-1; without DNA, the TCRdb call of TRBD1 cannot be checked. Germline V gene lookup returns CDR1 SGHRS and CDR2 YFSETQ. This CDR3 has 15 residues. CDR3 amino acids: CASSLLGALGTEAFF.

The CDR3 is CSASGGFGGGYIQYF. This rearrangement joins TRBV20-1 to TRBJ2-4; TCRdb's D gene call, TRBD1, goes unchecked for lack of DNA. The CDR3 is 15 amino acids. Germline V gives CDR1 DFQATT, CDR2 SNEGSKA (reference sequence).

The V gene is TRBV9, the J gene TRBJ2-7; TCRdb's assignment of TRBD1 cannot be checked, as there is no DNA. The CDR3 spans 15 residues. Germline lookup yields CDR1 SGDLS and CDR2 YYNGEE. Here the CDR3 reads CASSVGGVGTYEQYF.

The chain combines TRBV5-1 with TRBJ2-1; the TCRdb call, TRBD1, lacks DNA for checking. Germline V gives CDR1 SGHRS, CDR2 YFSETQ. The CDR3 is made up of 16 amino acids. CDR3 sequence: CASSWVRRGFENEQFF.

CDR3 in amino acids: CASAVAGGPAYEQYF. This chain uses TRBV6-1 with TRBJ2-7; absent DNA, TCRdb's TRBD2 call cannot be checked. CDR3 length equals 15 residues. Germline V gives CDR1 MNHNS, CDR2 SASEGT.

The chain uses TRBV20-1 and TRBJ1-2. Germline CDR1 reads DFQATT; CDR2 reads SNEGSKA (reference sequence). The CDR3 totals 11 residues. The CDR3 loop is CSASFGYGYTF.

The chain has TRBV7-2 and TRBJ1-1; there is no DNA to check the TCRdb D call of TRBD1. Germline CDR1 and CDR2: SGHTA and FQGNSA. The CDR3 loop spans 15 amino acids. The CDR3 is CASSASQGSYTEAFF.

The rearrangement links TRBV5-1 to TRBJ2-5. Germline CDR1 and CDR2: SGHRS and YFSETQ. The CDR3 extends over 14 amino acids. The CDR3 here is CASSRGPVQETQYF.

The genes are TRBV5-1 and TRBJ2-2. CDR3 length: 12 residues. Germline V gene data show CDR1 as SGHRS and CDR2 as YFSETQ. CDR3 in amino acids: CASSSDTGELFF.

The chain couples TRBV6-2 or TRBV6-3 to TRBJ1-5; the TCRdb D gene call, TRBD1, has no DNA to confirm it. Germline-derived CDR1 and CDR2 are MNHEY and SVGEGT. CDR3 length: 14 residues. The CDR3 sequence is CASQPAGGNQPQHF.

This chain uses TRBV2 with TRBJ2-6; TCRdb reports TRBD1, a call that lacks DNA to check it against. This CDR3 is built from 16 residues. Germline V gives CDR1 SNHLY, CDR2 FYNNEI. The CDR3 spells CAGRTGGDSEANVLTF.

The chain is built from TRBV20-1 and TRBJ1-1. CDR1 is DFQATT, CDR2 SNEGSKA, per germline (reference sequence). The CDR3 is 13 residues long. The CDR3 region is CSAPRALPTEAFF.

The chain couples TRBV6-6 to TRBJ2-7; TCRdb designates TRBD1, a call that cannot be tested without DNA. Germline V gene data show CDR1 as MNHNY and CDR2 as SVGAGI (reference sequence). This CDR3 is built from 14 residues. The CDR3 spells CASSWGRGRDEQYF.

The CDR3 spells CASSPSGTGVYNEQFF. The chain carries TRBV5-1 and TRBJ2-1; there is no DNA to check the TCRdb D call of TRBD1. The CDR3 runs to 16 residues. Germline loops: CDR1 SGHRS, CDR2 YFSETQ.